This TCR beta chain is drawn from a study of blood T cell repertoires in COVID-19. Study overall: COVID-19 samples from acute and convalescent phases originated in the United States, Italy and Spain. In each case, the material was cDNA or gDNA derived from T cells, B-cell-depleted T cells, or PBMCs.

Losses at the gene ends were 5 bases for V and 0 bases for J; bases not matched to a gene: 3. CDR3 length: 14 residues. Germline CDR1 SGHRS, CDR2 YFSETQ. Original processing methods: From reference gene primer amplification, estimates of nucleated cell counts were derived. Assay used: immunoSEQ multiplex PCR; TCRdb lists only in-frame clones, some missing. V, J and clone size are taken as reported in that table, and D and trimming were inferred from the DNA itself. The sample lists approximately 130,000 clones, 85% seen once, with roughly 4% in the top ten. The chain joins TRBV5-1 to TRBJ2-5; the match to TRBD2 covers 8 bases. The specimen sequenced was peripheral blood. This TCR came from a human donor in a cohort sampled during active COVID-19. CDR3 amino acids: CASRAGGYQETQYF. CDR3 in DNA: TGCGCCAGCAGGGCGGGGGGCTACCAAGAGACCCAGTACTTC.